The 10 T cell receptor beta chains presented below share a single source sample, sequenced in a study of T cells in localized non-small cell lung cancer. The protocol was immunoSEQ multiplex PCR, while the TCRdb copy is restricted to in-frame clones and leaves out a portion. In the table there are 20,000 to 30,000 clones, 80% to 95% of which are singletons. This material consisted of peripheral blood, taken before any cancer treatment. These receptors were taken from a man aged 40 to 69 with stage III squamous cell lung carcinoma.

V usage is TRBV4-1 and J usage is TRBJ2-7; D uncertain. From germline, CDR1 is MGHRA and CDR2 YSYEKL. This CDR3 contains 14 residues. Trimming pared 3 bases from V and 1 base from J, leaving 10 bases between. The CDR3 reads CASSHEMVSYEQYF. The CDR3 DNA reads as TGCGCCAGCAGCCATGAAATGGTTTCCTACGAGCAGTACTTC.

The chain joins TRBV5-5 to TRBJ1-2; the D gene is possibly TRBD1 (6 bases). Germline assignment: CDR1 SGHKS and CDR2 YYEKEE (reference sequence). Between the trimmed V and J ends, which lost 4 bases and 8 bases, there was a span of 15 bases. This CDR3 spans 13 amino acids. The CDR3 DNA reads as TGTGCCAGCAGCAACAGGGTCTTGGCCGGCTACACCTTC. Its protein is CASSNRVLAGYTF.

DNA of the CDR3: TGTGCCAGCAGCTTGCAGACAATGAACACTGAAGCTTTCTTT. This sequence encodes CASSLQTMNTEAFF. The V and J genes are TRBV5-4 and TRBJ1-1; D gene unclear. The V gene's germline CDR1 is SGHNT and CDR2 YYREEE (reference sequence). Deletions cut 1 base from V and 0 bases from J, with 7 bases between. This CDR3 is 14 amino acids long.

The chain is built from TRBV27 and TRBJ1-1; D is unresolved. V lost 6 bases, J lost 2 bases, and 10 bases lay in between. Per germline, CDR1 MNHEY and CDR2 SMNVEV (reference sequence). The CDR3 runs 13 residues. The CDR3 spells CASRRITNTEAFF. The CDR3 DNA reads TGTGCCAGCAGAAGAATTACCAACACTGAAGCTTTCTTT.

The V gene is TRBV5-1, the J gene TRBJ2-7, with 9 bases identical to TRBD2. J gave up 5 bases and V 0 bases, and 9 bases lay outside the gene matches. The CDR3 spans 16 residues. CDR1 is SGHRS and CDR2 is YFSETQ in the germline V gene. The CDR3 spells CASSLGSSGTRDEQYF. CDR3 coding DNA: TGCGCCAGCAGCTTGGGTTCTAGCGGGACCCGGGACGAGCAGTACTTC.

This clone has only one observation. The V gene is TRBV28, the J gene TRBJ1-5; D possibly corresponds to TRBD1 (6 bases). Trimming took 7 bases from V and 5 from J, leaving 18 bases between them. This CDR3 region has 15 residues. Germline values: CDR1 MDHEN, CDR2 SYDVKM. CDR3 sequence (DNA): TGTGCCAGCAACCCCGAGGGGGGCGCTTATCAGCCCCAGCATTTT. It specifies CASNPEGGAYQPQHF.

The chain links TRBV6-1 to TRBJ1-1, with 7 bases identical to TRBD1. The CDR3 has 14 residues. With V trimmed by 5 bases and J by 1 base, 4 bases remained unmatched. Germline V CDR1 and CDR2: MNHNS, SASEGT. The CDR3 protein is CASSTRQGNTEAFF. CDR3 DNA: TGTGCCAGCAGTACCAGACAGGGGAACACTGAAGCTTTCTTT.

V gene TRBV4-1 combines with J gene TRBJ2-3; perhaps TRBD2 as D (5 bases). Germline V gene lookup returns CDR1 MGHRA and CDR2 YSYEKL. The CDR3 extends over 13 amino acids. V lost 4 bases and J 2 bases, leaving 7 bases between the germline ends. The CDR3 sequence is CASSLRDTDTQYF. For the CDR3, the DNA is TGCGCCAGCAGCCTACGGGACACAGATACGCAGTATTTT.

J is TRBJ2-1 and V is TRBV5-1, with TRBD2 matching 8 bases. V dropped 4 bases and J dropped 4; count of bases not matched to a gene: 10. The length of the CDR3 is 16 residues. The germline V gene has CDR1 SGHRS and CDR2 YFSETQ. CDR3: CASSGGTGGPYNEQFF. As DNA, the CDR3 is TGCGCCAGCAGCGGGGGCACGGGAGGGCCTTACAATGAGCAGTTCTTC.

The chain is built from TRBV7-2 and TRBJ1-2; D perhaps matches TRBD1 (6 bases). Trimming stripped 5 bases from V and 4 bases from J, with 17 bases between. Germline CDR1 reads SGHTA; CDR2 reads FQGNSA. This CDR3 contains 15 residues. This chain's CDR3 is CASSQGPTGIYGYTF. As DNA, the CDR3 is TGTGCCAGCAGCCAGGGACCTACAGGGATCTATGGCTACACCTTC.